These 29 T cell receptor beta chains were sequenced from one sample in a study of CD8 T cells in ankylosing spondylitis. Study-level results: A motif of eight highly homologous TCR beta variants was seen as apparently characteristic of ankylosing spondylitis blood.

No cognate antigen is known for these TCRs. TCRdb reprocessed the 5' RACE reads via MiXCR and lists one record per CDR3 protein. This sample carries fewer than 400,000 distinct CDR3 sequences, approximately 20% of them seen once, and the ten largest clones take 16%. Sequencing was done on a sample of blood, either unsorted or a sorted T cell fraction (not recorded which). The origin of the receptors is a male donor with ankylosing spondylitis.

V is TRBV20-1 and J is TRBJ2-3; D gene ambiguous. Looked up from germline, CDR1 is DFQATT and CDR2 is SNEGSKA (reference sequence). The CDR3 spans 11 residues. CDR3 in DNA: TGCACTGCAGATCCTCGTGATACGCAGTATTTT. Amino acid sequence: CTADPRDTQYF.

The CDR3 coding sequence is TGTGCCAGCAAACGCGGTTACCATCAGCCCCAGCATTTT. This translates into CASKRGYHQPQHF. The chain is built from TRBV6-1 and TRBJ1-5; D uncertain. The CDR3 totals 13 residues. V was pared by 7 bases and J by 5 bases, with 12 bases between. Germline CDR1 reads MNHNS; CDR2 reads SASEGT.

This clonotype showed up just a few times. The rearrangement uses TRBV20-1 and TRBJ1-5; 8 nucleotides agree with TRBD1. The CDR3 extends over 13 amino acids. Trimming cost V 4 bases and J 4 bases; bases outside gene matches: 3. CDR1 and CDR2 from the germline V gene are DFQATT and SNEGSKA (reference sequence). CDR3 in amino acids: CSATDRGNQPQHF. DNA of the CDR3: TGCAGTGCTACAGACAGGGGTAATCAGCCCCAGCATTTT.

The chain links TRBV7-2 to TRBJ2-7, with TRBD1 matching over 8 bases. This CDR3 has 16 amino acids. Germline V CDR1 and CDR2: SGHTA, FQGNSA. V shed 6 bases and J 2 bases; nucleotides not matched to a gene: 12. The CDR3 bases are TGTGCCAGCAGTCTCGCCCCGGGACAGGAAACCTACGAGCAGTACTTC. Its protein product is CASSLAPGQETYEQYF.

This chain joins TRBV7-2 and TRBJ2-7; D possibly uses TRBD1 or TRBD2 (7 bases each). This CDR3 has 17 amino acids. In germline, CDR1 is SGHTA, CDR2 FQGNSA. V was trimmed by 1 base and J by 2 bases, leaving 18 bases between them. CDR3 residues: CASSLGPHRGGTYEQYF. The CDR3 DNA sequence: TGTGCCAGCAGCTTAGGTCCCCACAGGGGAGGGACCTACGAGCAGTACTTC.

The rearrangement links TRBV12-3 or TRBV12-4 to TRBJ2-1; TRBD2 matches 8 bases. Trimming removed 3 bases from V and 11 bases from J; junction bases left unmatched: 3. The CDR3 totals 12 residues. CDR3 sequence reads: CASSFTSGKQFF. CDR3 in DNA: TGTGCCAGCAGTTTTACTAGCGGTAAGCAGTTCTTC.

This chain links TRBV6-1 with TRBJ2-7, with 8 positions matching TRBD1. Germline V gene lookup returns CDR1 MNHNS and CDR2 SASEGT. This CDR3 region has 15 residues. Losses at the gene ends were 5 bases for V and 6 bases for J; bases not matched to a gene: 12. The CDR3 region has the DNA TGTGCCAGCAGTCGCCGCGGCAGGGGGCTCAGCGAGCAGTACTTC. Its translation: CASSRRGRGLSEQYF.

The chain has TRBV6-1 and TRBJ2-1, with a tentative D call TRBD1 (6 bases). V was cut by 6 bases and J by 6 bases, with 18 bases left in between. CDR1 MNHNS and CDR2 SASEGT come from the germline V gene. The CDR3 has 15 residues. The CDR3 bases are TGTGCCAGCAGCCACAGGGTTGACAATTCCAATGAGCAGTTCTTC. Residues: CASSHRVDNSNEQFF.

This clonotype has a count of ten or more. The rearrangement links TRBV20-1 to TRBJ2-7, with D perhaps matching TRBD2 (5 bases). This CDR3 has 12 residues. With 3 bases removed from V and 6 bases from J, the gap between germline ends came to 12 bases. Germline V gives CDR1 DFQATT, CDR2 SNEGSKA (reference sequence). CDR3 in DNA: TGCAGTGCTAGGTTGAGGGCTTCCGAGCAGTACTTC. Protein product: CSARLRASEQYF.

Ten or more counts support this clonotype. This sequence joins TRBV14 and TRBJ2-2; D gene unclear. Looked up from germline, CDR1 is SGHDN and CDR2 is FVKESK. The CDR3 is made up of 14 amino acids. The V gene lost 6 bases and the J gene lost 2 bases, with 10 bases spanning the gap. The CDR3 coding sequence is TGTGCCAGCAGTCCTGGACGCAACACCGGGGAGCTGTTTTTT. Translating it yields CASSPGRNTGELFF. Drawing the rest from reference TRBV14 and TRBJ2-2, the complete variable domain is EAGVTQFPSHSVIEKGQTVTLRCDPISGHDNLYWYRRVMGKEIKFLLHFVKESKQDESGMPNNRFLAERTGGTYSTLKVQPAELEDSGVYFCASSPGRNTGELFFGEGSRLTVL.

This rearrangement joins TRBV6-1 to TRBJ1-4; a weak D match, TRBD1 (5 bases). V gave up 7 bases and J gave up 8 bases, with 23 bases separating them. The CDR3 sequence is 16 residues long. Germline assignment: CDR1 MNHNS and CDR2 SASEGT. The CDR3 DNA follows: TGTGCCAGCACCTTCGATAGAACAGGAAATCGGGAAAAACTGTTTTTT. It translates to CASTFDRTGNREKLFF.

V gene TRBV4-2 combines with J gene TRBJ2-7; TRBD2 matches at 9 bases. The CDR3 totals 18 residues. V shed 0 bases, J shed 2 bases, and the junction held 11 bases outside the gene matches. Germline CDR1 and CDR2: LGHNA and YNFKEQ. CDR3 loop: CASSQESQTSGATYEQYF. In DNA form, the CDR3 reads TGTGCCAGCAGCCAAGAATCCCAGACTAGCGGAGCCACCTACGAGCAGTACTTC.

This clonotype was observed a handful of times. The CDR3 DNA follows: TGTGCCAGCAGCACCCAGGCCGGGGAGCTGTTTTTT. This translates into CASSTQAGELFF. This rearrangement joins TRBV7-2 to TRBJ2-2; D uncertain. V was pared by 5 bases and J by 6 bases, with 7 bases between. CDR1 and CDR2 from the germline V gene are SGHTA and FQGNSA. The CDR3 contains 12 residues.

This clonotype has at least ten counts. The chain employs TRBV29-1 and TRBJ2-7; maybe TRBD2 (6 bases). The CDR3 runs to 14 residues. Trimming cost V 2 bases and J 4 bases, with 15 bases left between them. Germline loops: CDR1 SQVTM, CDR2 ANQGSEA. The CDR3, as DNA: TGCAGCGTTGAAATACGGGGGAGGTATTACGAGCAGTACTTC. Translated, it gives CSVEIRGRYYEQYF.

This clonotype was found a few times. The J gene is TRBJ2-7, the V gene TRBV12-3 or TRBV12-4, with 9 positions matching TRBD2. The CDR3 loop spans 18 amino acids. J was trimmed by 0 bases and V by 5 bases; bases with no gene match: 14. CDR3 DNA sequence: TGTGCCAGCAGTCCCCAGTTGCGGGAGGGCCTCGCCTCCTACGAGCAGTACTTC. Translated, it gives CASSPQLREGLASYEQYF.

This clonotype showed up just a few times. This chain joins TRBV28 and TRBJ2-2; maybe TRBD2 (6 bases). Germline V gene data show CDR1 as MDHEN and CDR2 as SYDVKM. The CDR3 consists of 12 residues. This CDR3 reads CGASVKVGELFF. The CDR3, as DNA: TGTGGCGCTAGCGTGAAGGTTGGGGAGCTGTTTTTT.

The chain joins TRBV18 to TRBJ2-3; 9 nucleotides match TRBD1. This CDR3 contains 14 residues. The V segment lost 7 bases and the J segment 2 bases; nucleotides outside the gene matches: 4. The germline gives CDR1 KGHSH, CDR2 LQKENI. CDR3 nucleotide sequence: TGTGCCAGCTACCGGGACAGGGCCACAGATACGCAGTATTTT. The encoded protein is CASYRDRATDTQYF.

This clonotype was seen repeatedly, ten times or more. The chain recombines TRBV24-1 with TRBJ2-7; no reliable D call. Germline V gene data show CDR1 as KGHDR and CDR2 as SFDVKD. The V and J ends lost 2 bases and 4 bases respectively, with 11 bases between them. The CDR3 consists of 14 residues. CDR3: CATSDSDWGYEQYF. CDR3 in DNA: TGTGCCACCAGTGATTCTGACTGGGGTTACGAGCAGTACTTC.

In this sample, this clonotype turned up a few times. The chain is built from TRBV18 and TRBJ2-2, with TRBD1 matching 8 bases. The CDR3 has 15 amino acids. J gave up 3 bases and V 1 base, and 1 base lay outside the gene matches. The germline gives CDR1 KGHSH, CDR2 LQKENI. CDR3 nucleotide sequence: TGTGCCAGCTCACCACTGGACAGGGACACCGGGGAGCTGTTTTTT. This encodes CASSPLDRDTGELFF. Full variable domain (rest looked up from reference TRBV18 and TRBJ2-2): NAGVMQNPRHLVRRRGQEARLRCSPMKGHSHVYWYRQLPEEGLKFMVYLQKENIIDESGMPKERFSAEFPKEGPSILRIQQVVRGDSAAYFCASSPLDRDTGELFFGEGSRLTVL.

The rearrangement joins TRBV9 to TRBJ2-7, with D maybe TRBD1 (6 bases). V gave up 3 bases and J gave up 0 bases, with 10 bases separating them. The CDR3 is made up of 14 amino acids. Germline V gene lookup returns CDR1 SGDLS and CDR2 YYNGEE. The CDR3 DNA is TGTGCCAGCAGCGGGACAGTTAGCTCCTACGAGCAGTACTTC. Residues: CASSGTVSSYEQYF.

This clonotype was picked up many times. The V and J genes are TRBV20-1 and TRBJ1-3, with a possible D match to TRBD1 (5 bases). The germline gives CDR1 DFQATT, CDR2 SNEGSKA (reference sequence). The CDR3 consists of 15 residues. The germline V and J ends were trimmed by 4 bases and 4 bases, with 17 bases remaining between them. The CDR3 DNA reads as TGCAGTGCTACCCCTCGGTCGAGGACAGGAAACACCATATATTTT. This sequence encodes CSATPRSRTGNTIYF.

This clonotype showed up just a few times. This chain connects TRBV28 to TRBJ2-3; D not resolved. The V end lost 3 bases, the J end lost 3 bases, and 10 bases lay between the germline ends. This CDR3 contains 14 residues. Germline V gene sequence: CDR1 MDHEN, CDR2 SYDVKM. The CDR3 loop reads CASSFPGITDTQYF. The DNA of the CDR3 is TGTGCCAGCAGTTTCCCGGGTATTACAGATACGCAGTATTTT.

This clonotype was counted only a few times. The J gene is TRBJ2-3, the V gene TRBV7-9, with TRBD1 matching 7 bases. Trimming took 3 bases from V and 2 from J; bases not matched to a gene: 5. Germline loops: CDR1 SEHNR, CDR2 FQNEAQ (reference sequence). This CDR3 is 15 amino acids long. CDR3 amino acids: CASSFTGVPTDTQYF. The CDR3 DNA is TGTGCCAGCAGCTTTACAGGGGTCCCCACAGATACGCAGTATTTT.

This clonotype was detected only a few times. The J gene is TRBJ2-7, the V gene TRBV20-1; 14 nucleotides match TRBD2. With V trimmed by 5 bases and J by 8 bases, 5 bases remained unmatched. This CDR3 is built from 13 residues. Germline lookup yields CDR1 DFQATT and CDR2 SNEGSKA (reference sequence). The CDR3 spells CSAPGTSGSQQYF. For the CDR3, the DNA is TGCAGTGCTCCCGGGACTAGCGGGAGTCAGCAGTACTTC.

In its sample, this clonotype was seen a few times. J is TRBJ2-1 and V is TRBV5-1; perhaps TRBD1 as D (7 bases). CDR1 SGHRS and CDR2 YFSETQ come from the germline V gene. Trimming removed 4 bases at V and 0 bases at J, with 11 bases between. The CDR3 extends over 15 amino acids. The CDR3, as DNA: TGCGCCAGCAGCCGCGGGACAGCCTCCTACAATGAGCAGTTCTTC. Translation: CASSRGTASYNEQFF.

This clonotype has more than one count but fewer than ten. The gene calls are TRBV7-2 and TRBJ2-5, with D perhaps TRBD1 (6 bases). This CDR3 region has 14 residues. Germline CDR1 reads SGHTA; CDR2 reads FQGNSA. The V and J ends lost 3 bases and 5 bases respectively, with 13 bases between them. CDR3 residues: CASSFMGAGETQYF. The CDR3 bases are TGTGCCAGCAGCTTTATGGGGGCAGGGGAGACCCAGTACTTC.

This clonotype was observed a handful of times. J is TRBJ2-1 and V is TRBV18, with TRBD1 as a possible D gene (5 bases). Germline CDR1 is KGHSH and CDR2 is LQKENI. The CDR3 runs 13 residues. V lost 4 bases, J lost 5 bases, and 9 bases lay in between. CDR3 in DNA: TGTGCCAGCTCACGGTGGGGCGACAATGAGCAGTTCTTC. It encodes CASSRWGDNEQFF.

This clonotype was detected a few times. The DNA for the CDR3 is TGCAGTGGGATTGGGGATTCCGATTCACCCCTCCACTTT. Translating gives CSGIGDSDSPLHF. The rearrangement links TRBV20-1 to TRBJ1-6; D remains ambiguous. The CDR3 extends over 13 amino acids. CDR1 is DFQATT, CDR2 SNEGSKA, per germline (reference sequence). V was clipped by 7 bases and J by 8 bases, with 15 bases between them.

This clonotype was detected many times. This chain links TRBV28 with TRBJ2-7; 7 bases agree with TRBD1. CDR3 length: 16 amino acids. Per the germline V gene, CDR1 is MDHEN and CDR2 is SYDVKM. After removal of 6 bases from V and 5 bases from J, the junction contained 16 bases not matched to a gene. As DNA, the CDR3 is TGTGCCAGCAGCCCAGGGGTTGCCAGGGGGAAAAACGAGCAGTACTTC. Translation: CASSPGVARGKNEQYF.